This TCR beta chain was found in a study of OX40 agonist ivuxolimab in advanced cancers. Looking at the study overall: Every 2 weeks, patients got intravenous ivuxolimab at one of six dose levels (0.01-10 mg/kg). Anti-PD-1, anti-PD-L1 or anti-CTLA-4 therapy given earlier was allowed, and about 38% had some.

The table came from immunoSEQ multiplex PCR; TCRdb's copy has only in-frame clones and leaves some out. The repertoire holds around 79,000 clones, roughly nine tenths seen once, with roughly 2% in the top ten. General study results and limits: Dose levels from 0.1 to 3.0 mg/kg saw CD4+ and CD8+ blood T cells expand clonally by week 6.

Sampling of blood occurred at baseline, cycle 4 day 1, and cycle 7 day 1. From germline, CDR1 is MNHEY and CDR2 SVGAGI. This CDR3 comprises 14 residues. Losses at the gene ends were 6 bases for V and 4 bases for J; bases not matched to a gene: 6. A single count supports this clone. The antigen is undetermined. This rearrangement joins TRBV6-5 to TRBJ1-5; TRBD1 matches 7 bases. The receptor's source is an adult with an advanced solid tumor such as melanoma, head and neck, liver or kidney cancer. Sample: CD4+ or CD8+ T cells sorted from blood, taken in a trial of the OX40 agonist ivuxolimab. The CDR3 DNA reads as TGTGCCAGCAGATCGGGACAGCTAAATCAGCCCCAGCATTTT. Its protein is CASRSGQLNQPQHF.